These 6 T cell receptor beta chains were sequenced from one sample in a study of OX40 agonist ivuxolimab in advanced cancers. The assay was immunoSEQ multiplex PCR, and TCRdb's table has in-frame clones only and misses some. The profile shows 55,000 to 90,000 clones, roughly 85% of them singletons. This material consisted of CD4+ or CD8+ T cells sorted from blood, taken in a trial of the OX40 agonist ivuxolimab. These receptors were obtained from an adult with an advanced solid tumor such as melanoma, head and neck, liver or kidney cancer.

The CDR3 DNA follows: TGTGCCAGCAGCTCGAACGACAGGTGGTCCGAGCAGTACTTC. It codes for CASSSNDRWSEQYF. V usage is TRBV5-4 and J usage is TRBJ2-7; a weak D match, TRBD1 (6 bases). CDR1 is SGHNT and CDR2 is YYREEE in the germline V gene (reference sequence). CDR3 length: 14 amino acids. The ends were cut back, 3 bases at V and 6 bases at J, with 16 bases in the middle.

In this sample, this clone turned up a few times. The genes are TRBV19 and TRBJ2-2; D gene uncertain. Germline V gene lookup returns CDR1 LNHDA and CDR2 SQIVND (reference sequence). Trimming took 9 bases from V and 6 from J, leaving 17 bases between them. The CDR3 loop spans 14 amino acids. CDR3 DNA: TGTGCCAGCCAGCATTCGAATAATCCCGGGGAGCTGTTTTTT. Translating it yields CASQHSNNPGELFF.

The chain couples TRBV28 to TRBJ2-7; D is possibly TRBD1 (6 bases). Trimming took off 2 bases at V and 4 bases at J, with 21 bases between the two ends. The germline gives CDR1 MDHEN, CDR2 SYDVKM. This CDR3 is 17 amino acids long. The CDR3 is CASSLLPTGVLGYEQYF. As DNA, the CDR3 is TGTGCCAGCAGTTTACTACCGACAGGTGTACTGGGTTACGAGCAGTACTTC.

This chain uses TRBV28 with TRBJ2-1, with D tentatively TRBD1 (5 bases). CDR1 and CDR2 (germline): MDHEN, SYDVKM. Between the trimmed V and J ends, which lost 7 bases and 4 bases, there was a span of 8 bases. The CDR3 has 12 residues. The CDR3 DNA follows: TGTGCCAGCATTAACAGGTACAATGAGCAGTTCTTC. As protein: CASINRYNEQFF. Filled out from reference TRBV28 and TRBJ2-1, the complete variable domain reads DVKVTQSSRYLVKRTGEKVFLECVQDMDHENMFWYRQDPGLGLRLIYFSYDVKMKEKGDIPEGYSVSREKKERFSLILESASTNQTSMYLCASINRYNEQFFGPGTRLTVL.

The CDR3 bases are TGCGCCAGCAGCCAAGGTCCGCAAGAGACCCAGTACTTC. This gives the protein CASSQGPQETQYF. The chain has TRBV4-3 and TRBJ2-5; unclear D gene. Germline V gene data show CDR1 as LGHNA and CDR2 as YSLEER. With 1 base removed from V and 2 bases from J, the gap between germline ends came to 5 bases. This CDR3 spans 13 amino acids.

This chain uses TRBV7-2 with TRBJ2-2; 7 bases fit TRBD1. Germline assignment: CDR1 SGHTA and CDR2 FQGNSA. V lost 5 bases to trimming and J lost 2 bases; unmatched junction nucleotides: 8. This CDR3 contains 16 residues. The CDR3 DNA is TGTGCCAGCAGCACCAGAGGGACAGTTAACACCGGGGAGCTGTTTTTT. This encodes CASSTRGTVNTGELFF.